This TCR beta chain appears in the sequencing data of a study of T cell changes during pregnancy in multiple sclerosis. Germline V gene lookup returns CDR1 SEHNR and CDR2 FQNEAQ (reference sequence). V dropped 4 bases and J dropped 5; count of bases not matched to a gene: 14. The CDR3 extends over 18 amino acids. Here immunoSEQ multiplex PCR was the method, and the copy in TCRdb shows in-frame clones only, minus some. This table holds 35,000 to 40,000 clones, more than 85% found once. The gene calls are TRBV7-9 and TRBJ2-1; 10 nucleotides agree with TRBD2. The source is a female donor with multiple sclerosis, enrolled in a pregnancy study. Sequences were derived from CD8+ T cells from peripheral blood mononuclear cells, sampled in the third trimester of pregnancy. The CDR3 region is CASSSHLATSGENNEQFF. Here the CDR3 DNA reads TGTGCCAGCAGCTCACACCTGGCAACTAGCGGGGAGAACAATGAGCAGTTCTTC.